One and the same sample provided the 17 T cell receptor beta chains below, sequenced in a study of PD-L1 blockade in urothelial cancer. Time point specified: pretreatment peripheral blood. Sequenced by immunoSEQ multiplex PCR; TCRdb stores in-frame clones only, minus some. In the table there are tens of thousands of clones, 65% to 85% of which are singletons. The starting material was PBMCs, obtained around atezolizumab (anti-PD-L1) treatment. These receptors originate from a woman in her seventies with urothelial cancer.

The chain joins TRBV5-1 to TRBJ1-1, with TRBD1 identical over 9 bases. CDR3 length: 15 residues. The germline gives CDR1 SGHRS, CDR2 YFSETQ. V lost 4 bases and J lost 6; bases outside the gene matches: 10. In nucleotides, the CDR3 is TGCGCCAGCAGCCCCGGGACAGGGAGTGGCGCTGAAGCTTTCTTT. Protein sequence: CASSPGTGSGAEAFF. The whole variable domain, remainder taken from reference TRBV5-1 and TRBJ1-1, is KAGVTQTPRYLIKTRGQQVTLSCSPISGHRSVSWYQQTPGQGLQFLFEYFSETQRNKGNFPGRFSGRQFSNSRSEMNVSTLELGDSALYLCASSPGTGSGAEAFFGQGTRLTVV.

A single count supports this clone. The genes are TRBV6-1 and TRBJ2-2, with D perhaps matching TRBD1 (5 bases). Germline lookup yields CDR1 MNHNS and CDR2 SASEGT. The CDR3 extends over 15 amino acids. V gave up 7 bases and J gave up 4 bases, with 16 bases separating them. In DNA, the CDR3 is TGTGCCAGCAAAGGACCCAGGGCGAGCACCGGGGAGCTGTTTTTT. Protein: CASKGPRASTGELFF.

The CDR3 sequence is CASSEYFGGNSYEQYF. For the CDR3, the DNA is TGTGCCAGCAGTGAATATTTCGGGGGGAACTCCTACGAGCAGTACTTC. The rearrangement joins TRBV25-1 to TRBJ2-7, with TRBD2 matching over 7 bases. The CDR3 runs 16 residues. CDR1 is MGHDK, CDR2 SYGVNS, per germline. Trimming took 0 bases from V and 0 from J; bases not matched to a gene: 5.

The chain recombines TRBV29-1 with TRBJ2-1; TRBD1 matches at 10 bases. The CDR3 is 14 amino acids. Germline V gene data show CDR1 as SQVTM and CDR2 as ANQGSEA. V shed 1 base and J 4 bases; nucleotides not matched to a gene: 1. In DNA, the CDR3 is TGCAGCGTTGAAGGGACAGGGGGTTACAATGAGCAGTTCTTC. Translation: CSVEGTGGYNEQFF.

The V and J genes are TRBV28 and TRBJ1-2; TRBD1 matches at 7 bases. The junction had 8 bases not matched to a gene; V was cut back by 6 bases and J by 7 bases. The germline gives CDR1 MDHEN, CDR2 SYDVKM. The CDR3 loop spans 13 amino acids. Written as DNA, the CDR3 is TGTGCCAGCAGCCTGGGACAGACCCCTGGCTACACCTTC. This codes for CASSLGQTPGYTF.

The gene calls are TRBV2 and TRBJ1-2, with a tentative D call TRBD1 (6 bases). In germline, CDR1 is SNHLY, CDR2 FYNNEI. CDR3 size: 14 residues. The V and J ends lost 6 bases and 4 bases respectively, with 15 bases between them. The CDR3 is CASRARTVTYGYTF. The CDR3 bases are TGTGCCAGCAGGGCAAGGACAGTAACCTATGGCTACACCTTC.

This clone came up a few times. The rearrangement uses TRBV19 and TRBJ1-1; D not certain. The CDR3 consists of 15 residues. Between the trimmed V and J ends, which lost 3 bases and 0 bases, there was a span of 11 bases. Germline V gene lookup returns CDR1 LNHDA and CDR2 SQIVND (reference sequence). The CDR3 sequence: CASSIRNTVNTEAFF. Here the CDR3 DNA reads TGTGCCAGTAGTATCCGGAATACAGTGAACACTGAAGCTTTCTTT.

V and J are TRBV7-2 and TRBJ2-2; 9 bases line up with TRBD2. In germline, CDR1 is SGHTA, CDR2 FQGNSA. Trimming cost V 5 bases and J 2 bases; bases outside gene matches: 6. The length of the CDR3 is 16 residues. The CDR3 region is CASSPRGGANTGELFF. The CDR3 coding sequence is TGTGCCAGCAGCCCCCGCGGGGGGGCTAACACCGGGGAGCTGTTTTTT.

V gene TRBV2 combines with J gene TRBJ2-7; TRBD1 matches at 7 bases. Germline CDR1 SNHLY, CDR2 FYNNEI. V shed 8 bases and J 4 bases; nucleotides not matched to a gene: 8. The CDR3 covers 13 residues. CDR3 sequence reads: CASRLTGLYEQYF. The CDR3 region has the DNA TGTGCCAGCCGCCTGACAGGGCTGTACGAGCAGTACTTC.

The chain couples TRBV19 to TRBJ2-1, with a tentative D call TRBD2 (6 bases). This CDR3 region has 17 residues. Germline loops: CDR1 LNHDA, CDR2 SQIVND (reference sequence). V was shortened by 4 bases and J by 0 bases, with 16 bases between the two germline ends. The chain's CDR3 is CASSNPWSSGSYNEQFF. The CDR3 coding sequence is TGTGCCAGTAGTAACCCCTGGAGTAGCGGCTCCTACAATGAGCAGTTCTTC.

The V call is TRBV7-3, the J call TRBJ2-1; the match to TRBD2 covers 15 bases. J was trimmed by 9 bases and V by 5 bases; bases with no gene match: 8. The CDR3 runs 16 residues. Germline values: CDR1 SGHTA, CDR2 FQGTGA. The CDR3 loop is CASSPGLAGGSGEQFF. In DNA, the CDR3 is TGTGCCAGCAGCCCCGGACTAGCGGGAGGGTCGGGTGAGCAGTTCTTC.

The V call is TRBV29-1, the J call TRBJ1-3; D is perhaps TRBD1 (5 bases). The CDR3 length is 14 residues. CDR1 SQVTM and CDR2 ANQGSEA come from the germline V gene. Between the trimmed V and J ends, which lost 4 bases and 0 bases, there was a span of 10 bases. For the CDR3, the DNA is TGCAGCGTTGGTTCAGGGTTCTCTGGAAACACCATATATTTT. Amino acids: CSVGSGFSGNTIYF.

V gene TRBV4-2 combines with J gene TRBJ2-5; 11 positions agree with TRBD2. The germline gives CDR1 LGHNA, CDR2 YNFKEQ. The junction had 19 bases not matched to a gene; V was cut back by 3 bases and J by 4 bases. This CDR3 region has 20 residues. CDR3 nucleotide sequence: TGTGCCAGCAGCCAGGTCTTTAGCGGGGGGGCCCTAGGCCAAGCAGAGACCCAGTACTTC. Encoded protein: CASSQVFSGGALGQAETQYF.

V and J are TRBV4-3 and TRBJ1-3; no clear D. This CDR3 contains 15 residues. V was cut by 0 bases and J by 2 bases, with 8 bases left in between. Germline lookup yields CDR1 LGHNA and CDR2 YSLEER. CDR3 bases: TGCGCCAGCAGCCAAGACAGGTCTCCTGGAAACACCATATATTTT. It codes for CASSQDRSPGNTIYF.

The V and J genes are TRBV19 and TRBJ1-2; the match to TRBD1 covers 7 bases. V lost 1 base, J lost 4 bases, and 3 bases stayed unmatched. This CDR3 has 14 amino acids. The germline V gene encodes CDR1 LNHDA and CDR2 SQIVND (reference sequence). The CDR3 here is CASSIVRDSYGYTF. Written as DNA, the CDR3 is TGTGCCAGTAGTATAGTCCGGGACAGCTATGGCTACACCTTC. Combining the CDR3 with reference TRBV19 and TRBJ1-2 gives the whole variable domain DGGITQSPKYLFRKEGQNVTLSCEQNLNHDAMYWYRQDPGQGLRLIYYSQIVNDFQKGDIAEGYSVSREKKESFPLTVTSAQKNPTAFYLCASSIVRDSYGYTFGSGTRLTVV.

The rearrangement uses TRBV27 and TRBJ2-3, with 8 bases lining up with TRBD1. The CDR3 length is 16 residues. V shed 5 bases and J 0 bases; nucleotides not matched to a gene: 7. The germline gives CDR1 MNHEY, CDR2 SMNVEV (reference sequence). CDR3: CASSNTGGPSTDTQYF. In DNA, the CDR3 is TGTGCCAGCAGTAACACAGGGGGACCTAGCACAGATACGCAGTATTTT.

The chain links TRBV4-2 to TRBJ1-3; 8 bases are shared with TRBD1. The length of the CDR3 is 16 residues. J gave up 2 bases and V 1 base, and 4 bases lay outside the gene matches. Germline V lookup: CDR1 LGHNA, CDR2 YNFKEQ. The CDR3 region has the DNA TGTGCCAGCAGCCAAGTCCAGGGGGCTGCTGGAAACACCATATATTTT. This codes for CASSQVQGAAGNTIYF.